The 22 T cell receptor beta chains listed next were all sequenced from one sample in a study of shared T cell receptors in the human thymus. Clones were read by immunoSEQ multiplex PCR, and TCRdb kept only the in-frame ones, dropping some. The sample lists hundreds of thousands of clones; roughly 90% were seen once. These same records also appear under a second study, on human thymus T cells.

Material for sequencing was thymocytes. These receptors were collected from a boy less than two years old with a congenital heart defect.

This chain connects TRBV10-3 to TRBJ2-7; TRBD2 aligns across 9 bases. Germline V gene data show CDR1 as ENHRY and CDR2 as SYGVKD. The CDR3 sequence is 14 residues long. After removal of 2 bases from V and 2 bases from J, the junction contained 1 base not matched to a gene. CDR3 residues: CAISEVAGAYEQYF. The CDR3 DNA reads TGTGCCATCAGTGAGGTAGCGGGAGCCTACGAGCAGTACTTC.

This sequence joins TRBV10-3 and TRBJ2-5; 10 nucleotides match TRBD2. With V trimmed by 0 bases and J by 5 bases, 9 bases remained unmatched. The V gene's germline CDR1 is ENHRY and CDR2 SYGVKD. The CDR3 has 17 amino acids. The chain's CDR3 is CAISESPGTSEWETQYF. CDR3 nucleotides: TGTGCCATCAGTGAGTCTCCCGGGACTAGCGAATGGGAGACCCAGTACTTC.

The V and J genes are TRBV7-9 and TRBJ2-1, with 8 nucleotides matching TRBD1. With V trimmed by 5 bases and J by 1 base, 7 bases remained unmatched. The CDR3 totals 16 residues. The V gene's germline CDR1 is SEHNR and CDR2 FQNEAQ (reference sequence). In nucleotides, the CDR3 is TGTGCCAGCAGCCACGTCAGGACAGGGTCCTACAATGAGCAGTTCTTC. Its protein product is CASSHVRTGSYNEQFF.

CDR3 residues: CASSMCRTSGSYEQYF. The CDR3, as DNA: TGTGCCAGTAGTATGTGCAGGACTAGCGGCTCCTACGAGCAGTACTTC. The chain recombines TRBV19 with TRBJ2-7, with 10 positions matching TRBD2. The germline CDR1 and CDR2 sequences are LNHDA and SQIVND (reference sequence). J was trimmed by 0 bases and V by 3 bases; bases with no gene match: 5. The CDR3 runs to 16 residues. The variable domain in full, completed from reference TRBV19 and TRBJ2-7, reads DGGITQSPKYLFRKEGQNVTLSCEQNLNHDAMYWYRQDPGQGLRLIYYSQIVNDFQKGDIAEGYSVSREKKESFPLTVTSAQKNPTAFYLCASSMCRTSGSYEQYFGPGTRLTVT.

The chain carries TRBV27 and TRBJ2-7, with 8 bases lining up with TRBD1. Germline V gives CDR1 MNHEY, CDR2 SMNVEV (reference sequence). The CDR3 loop spans 16 amino acids. The V segment lost 10 bases and the J segment 3 bases; nucleotides outside the gene matches: 17. CDR3 DNA sequence: TGTGCCACCCACGTTCGCTTGCAGGGGGCCATCTACGAGCAGTACTTC. Translating gives CATHVRLQGAIYEQYF.

This chain links TRBV30 with TRBJ2-3; 11 positions match TRBD2. The CDR3 extends over 15 amino acids. Germline V gene sequence: CDR1 GTSNPN, CDR2 SVGIG (reference sequence). The V gene end was trimmed by 3 bases and the J gene end by 8 bases; junction bases not matched to a gene: 10. Here the CDR3 reads CAWRLGTSGLPTQYF. The CDR3 coding sequence is TGTGCCTGGAGGCTAGGGACTAGCGGACTGCCTACGCAGTATTTT.

The V and J genes are TRBV12-5 and TRBJ2-7; 11 bases map to TRBD1. The germline V gene encodes CDR1 LGHNT and CDR2 FRNRAP. The CDR3 runs 16 residues. Trimming cost V 0 bases and J 7 bases; bases outside gene matches: 8. CDR3 DNA: TGTGCTAGTGGTTTGGTACGAAGGACAGGGGGCTATGAGCAGTACTTC. The encoded protein is CASGLVRRTGGYEQYF.

This clone was seen once. CDR3 residues: CASSLWPQDISEAFF. CDR3 in DNA: TGTGCCAGCAGTTTATGGCCCCAGGATATCTCTGAAGCTTTCTTT. The rearrangement joins TRBV27 to TRBJ1-1; D is ambiguous. The length of the CDR3 is 15 residues. Germline CDR1 is MNHEY and CDR2 is SMNVEV (reference sequence). Trimming removed 1 base at V and 6 bases at J, with 15 bases between.

The genes are TRBV4-3 and TRBJ1-2; D gene ambiguous. V was shortened by 4 bases and J by 8 bases, with 35 bases between the two germline ends. Germline V gene lookup returns CDR1 LGHNA and CDR2 YSLEER. CDR3 length: 20 residues. Here the CDR3 reads CASSRRKGGLVYHYDSGYTF. The CDR3 coding sequence is TGCGCCAGCAGCCGTCGTAAGGGCGGGCTCGTCTATCACTATGATAGCGGCTACACCTTC.

This clone was counted a few times. The CDR3 here is CASSYRVSYEQYF. The CDR3, as DNA: TGTGCCAGCAGTTACAGGGTCTCCTACGAGCAGTACTTC. The V and J genes are TRBV28 and TRBJ2-5, with D perhaps TRBD1 (6 bases). TRBJ2-7 explains the end of the DNA better; the J call may be wrong. Germline assignment: CDR1 MDHEN and CDR2 SYDVKM. This CDR3 contains 13 residues.

This clone is a singleton in its sample. This rearrangement joins TRBV13 to TRBJ2-7; 7 nucleotides agree with TRBD2. With 5 bases clipped from V and 2 bases from J, the junction kept 9 bases outside the gene matches. Germline V gene sequence: CDR1 PRHDT, CDR2 FYEKMQ (reference sequence). The CDR3 consists of 15 residues. The CDR3 region has the DNA TGTGCCAGCAGCCCCCGGGAAAGCGGGGCCTACGAGCAGTACTTC. It specifies CASSPRESGAYEQYF. The variable domain in full, completed from reference TRBV13 and TRBJ2-7, reads AAGVIQSPRHLIKEKRETATLKCYPIPRHDTVYWYQQGPGQDPQFLISFYEKMQSDKGSIPDRFSAQQFSDYHSELNMSSLELGDSALYFCASSPRESGAYEQYFGPGTRLTVT.

The genes are TRBV10-1 and TRBJ2-3, with 8 bases fitting TRBD2. The V gene's germline CDR1 is WNHNN and CDR2 SYGVQD (reference sequence). The CDR3 runs 14 residues. V lost 3 bases to trimming and J lost 5 bases; unmatched junction nucleotides: 4. This CDR3 reads CASSDELAEDTQYF. CDR3 DNA sequence: TGCGCCAGCAGTGATGAACTAGCGGAAGATACGCAGTATTTT.

This clone was detected only a few times. The chain combines TRBV25-1 with TRBJ2-1; weak D call: TRBD2 (6 bases). This CDR3 has 18 amino acids. V lost 6 bases and J 4 bases, leaving 25 bases between the germline ends. CDR1 is MGHDK, CDR2 SYGVNS, per germline. The CDR3 DNA reads as TGTGCCAGCAGCCTCACTTGGGACGCCGGACTACCTTACAATGAGCAGTTCTTC. Its translation: CASSLTWDAGLPYNEQFF. The whole variable domain, remainder taken from reference TRBV25-1 and TRBJ2-1, is EADIYQTPRYLVIGTGKKITLECSQTMGHDKMYWYQQDPGMELHLIHYSYGVNSTEKGDLSSESTVSRIRTEHFPLTLESARPSHTSQYLCASSLTWDAGLPYNEQFFGPGTRLTVL.

The CDR3 coding sequence is TGTGCCATCGCTGGGGGGTGGGTTACCAAAAACATTCAGTACTTC. Translation: CAIAGGWVTKNIQYF. The chain links TRBV21-1 to TRBJ2-4; the table's D call, TRBD2, has no DNA check behind it. TRBV21-1 has pseudogene status. This CDR3 has 15 amino acids.

J is TRBJ1-4 and V is TRBV10-3; no reliable D call. From germline, CDR1 is ENHRY and CDR2 SYGVKD. The CDR3 is 13 residues long. V was pared by 8 bases and J by 0 bases, with 7 bases between. The CDR3 is CAISIATNEKLFF. The CDR3 nucleotides are TGTGCCATCTCTATCGCAACTAATGAAAAACTGTTTTTT.

This chain uses TRBV6-8 with TRBJ2-1, with TRBD2 matching 9 bases. CDR1 and CDR2 (germline): MNHGY, SAAAGT. The CDR3 spans 15 residues. V gave up 5 bases and J gave up 5 bases; unmatched junction bases: 7. CDR3 protein: CASSETSGPNNEQFF. The DNA for the CDR3 is TGTGCCAGCAGTGAAACTAGCGGGCCAAACAATGAGCAGTTCTTC.

V is TRBV4-2 and J is TRBJ2-5; 11 nucleotides agree with TRBD2. J was trimmed by 3 bases and V by 0 bases; bases with no gene match: 0. CDR3 length: 15 residues. Germline CDR1 reads LGHNA; CDR2 reads YNFKEQ. As DNA, the CDR3 is TGTGCCAGCAGCCAAGAACTAGCGGGAGAAGAGACCCAGTACTTC. Encoded protein: CASSQELAGEETQYF.

The chain joins TRBV7-8 to TRBJ1-4, with D possibly matching TRBD1 (5 bases). There are 15 residues in the CDR3. V was pared by 1 base and J by 7 bases, with 13 bases between. Germline CDR1 and CDR2: SGHVS and FQNEAQ. As DNA, the CDR3 is TGTGCCAGCAGCTTAGAGGGGAGGGGCGGTGAAAAACTGTTTTTT. Translation gives CASSLEGRGGEKLFF.

This rearrangement joins TRBV2 to TRBJ2-7; 7 nucleotides align to TRBD2. V dropped 6 bases and J dropped 11; count of bases not matched to a gene: 7. CDR1 SNHLY and CDR2 FYNNEI come from the germline V gene. The CDR3 totals 11 residues. This CDR3 is CASSGGLAEYF. The CDR3 region has the DNA TGTGCCAGCAGCGGAGGGCTAGCGGAGTACTTC.

This clone was seen once. This rearrangement joins TRBV10-3 to TRBJ2-7; 10 bases agree with TRBD1. The CDR3 is 16 amino acids. J gave up 4 bases and V 4 bases, and 10 bases lay outside the gene matches. The V gene's germline CDR1 is ENHRY and CDR2 SYGVKD. CDR3 protein: CAISAYDGQGDYEQYF. In DNA form, the CDR3 reads TGTGCCATCAGTGCCTACGATGGACAGGGGGATTACGAGCAGTACTTC.

This rearrangement joins TRBV10-2 to TRBJ2-7; possibly TRBD2 for D (7 bases). The CDR3 totals 14 residues. V shed 3 bases and J shed 4 bases, with 13 bases lying between them. From germline, CDR1 is WSHSY and CDR2 SAAADI. CDR3 in amino acids: CASSEEGGVYEQYF. The CDR3 DNA reads TGCGCCAGCAGTGAAGAAGGGGGGGTTTACGAGCAGTACTTC.

The genes are TRBV28 and TRBJ2-2, with a weak D call TRBD1 (5 bases). Germline CDR1 and CDR2: MDHEN and SYDVKM. The V end was cut by 5 bases, the J end by 0 bases, with 7 bases between. The CDR3 has 14 residues. The CDR3 sequence is CASSPTANTGELFF. CDR3 nucleotides: TGTGCCAGCAGTCCGACAGCGAACACCGGGGAGCTGTTTTTT.